This passage covers 11 T cell receptor beta chains from one sample sequenced in a study of shared clonotypes between healthy human individuals. Sequenced by immunoSEQ multiplex PCR; TCRdb stores in-frame clones only, minus some. The sample carries 2,500,000 or so clones, around 90% recorded once. Sequencing was carried out using naive CD4+ T cells from PBMCs. Subset in this sample: CD45RA+ positively selected. The receptors stem from a man younger than 30 in good health. Some clones in this sample may be carry-over from other donors' samples.

The gene calls are TRBV7-8 and TRBJ2-5; no definite D call. CDR1 is SGHVS, CDR2 FQNEAQ, per germline. The CDR3 has 13 amino acids. V lost 5 bases and J lost 2, with 9 bases in between. CDR3 protein: CASSRALQETQYF. CDR3 in DNA: TGTGCCAGCAGCCGGGCCCTACAAGAGACCCAGTACTTC.

The genes are TRBV4-2 and TRBJ2-1, with 13 bases that match TRBD2. CDR1 and CDR2 from the germline V gene are LGHNA and YNFKEQ. Trimming cost V 2 bases and J 6 bases; bases outside gene matches: 10. The CDR3 runs 18 residues. CDR3 loop: CASSQHTGTSGISNEQFF. The CDR3 DNA sequence: TGTGCCAGCAGCCAACATACCGGGACTAGCGGGATATCCAATGAGCAGTTCTTC.

The rearrangement joins TRBV29-1 to TRBJ2-3; D is ambiguous. The CDR3 consists of 14 residues. Germline values: CDR1 SQVTM, CDR2 ANQGSEA. V lost 0 bases to trimming and J lost 0 bases, with 7 bases between them. CDR3 nucleotide sequence: TGCAGCGTTGAAGACCGTGCTAGCACAGATACGCAGTATTTT. Translated: CSVEDRASTDTQYF.

A note on this clone: In the same sample, other DNA sequences code for this CDR3. This rearrangement joins TRBV12-5 to TRBJ2-1; D not certain. V was shortened by 3 bases and J by 5 bases, with 2 bases between the two germline ends. Germline V gene lookup returns CDR1 LGHNT and CDR2 FRNRAP. The CDR3 has 11 amino acids. The CDR3, as DNA: TGTGCTAGTGGTTTCCACAATGAGCAGTTCTTC. Translation: CASGFHNEQFF.

The chain combines TRBV7-6 with TRBJ2-2; TRBD2 agrees at 9 bases. CDR3 length equals 16 residues. The germline gives CDR1 SGHVS, CDR2 FNYEAQ. With 5 bases clipped from V and 5 bases from J, the junction kept 9 bases outside the gene matches. The DNA of the CDR3 is TGTGCCAGCAGCCCACCCACTAGCGGGTGGACCGGGGAGCTGTTTTTT. Its translation: CASSPPTSGWTGELFF.

The rearrangement uses TRBV28 and TRBJ1-5; D remains unclear. V lost 4 bases and J lost 1, with 11 bases in between. Germline V gene data show CDR1 as MDHEN and CDR2 as SYDVKM. The CDR3 runs to 15 residues. This CDR3 is CASSWGQTSNQPQHF. Here the CDR3 DNA reads TGTGCCAGCAGTTGGGGTCAGACAAGCAATCAGCCCCAGCATTTT.

The chain couples TRBV5-4 to TRBJ2-7; 9 bases are a match to TRBD2. V lost 5 bases, J lost 7 bases, and 16 bases stayed unmatched. Germline assignment: CDR1 SGHNT and CDR2 YYREEE (reference sequence). The CDR3 runs 16 residues. CDR3 residues: CASSNALAGRGGEQYF. The CDR3 DNA reads as TGTGCCAGCAGTAACGCCCTAGCGGGACGAGGAGGTGAGCAGTACTTC.

A remark on this clone: Other DNA sequences in the sample encode the same CDR3. V and J are TRBV6-6 and TRBJ1-5, with D possibly being TRBD1 (5 bases). Per germline, CDR1 MNHNY and CDR2 SVGAGI (reference sequence). Trimming stripped 2 bases from V and 4 bases from J, with 6 bases between. The CDR3 has 13 residues. CDR3 bases: TGTGCCAGCAGTTACGCAGGGAATCAGCCCCAGCATTTT. Amino acids: CASSYAGNQPQHF.

V is TRBV5-4 and J is TRBJ2-5; 9 bases are shared with TRBD2. CDR1 and CDR2 (germline): SGHNT, YYREEE (reference sequence). The V segment lost 3 bases and the J segment 4 bases; nucleotides outside the gene matches: 7. The CDR3 spans 15 residues. The CDR3: CASSYNQAGGETQYF. The CDR3 DNA follows: TGTGCCAGCAGCTATAACCAAGCGGGAGGAGAGACCCAGTACTTC.

The chain links TRBV5-1 to TRBJ2-1, with TRBD2 identical over 13 bases. Trimming took 2 bases from V and 10 from J; bases not matched to a gene: 6. This CDR3 has 15 amino acids. Germline V gene lookup returns CDR1 SGHRS and CDR2 YFSETQ. The CDR3 region is CASSLRLAGGSEQFF. CDR3 DNA: TGCGCCAGCAGCTTAAGACTAGCGGGAGGCAGCGAGCAGTTCTTC.

The rearrangement uses TRBV28 and TRBJ1-2; 10 bases map to TRBD1. The CDR3 totals 17 residues. From germline, CDR1 is MDHEN and CDR2 SYDVKM. Trimming at V came to 5 bases and at J to 8 bases, leaving 17 bases not matched to a gene. This CDR3 is CASSESWPGQGRSGYTF. Here the CDR3 DNA reads TGTGCCAGCAGTGAAAGCTGGCCGGGACAGGGGCGGTCCGGCTACACCTTC.